This T cell receptor beta chain was sequenced for a study of blood T cell repertoires in COVID-19. The assay was immunoSEQ multiplex PCR, and TCRdb's table has in-frame clones only and misses some. This table holds approximately 330,000 clones, approximately 88% found once. The germline V gene encodes CDR1 MGHRA and CDR2 YSYEKL. V was pared by 1 base and J by 7 bases, with 20 bases between. The CDR3 is 16 residues long. The sequence was obtained from a man between 25 and 39 years old with COVID-19, enrolled during active disease. Sequenced sample: peripheral blood. The chain combines TRBV4-1 with TRBJ2-7; D is undetermined. CDR3 nucleotides: TGCGCCAGCAGCCAAGCCCCGCTAGTAGACCAAATGGAGCAGTACTTC. This codes for CASSQAPLVDQMEQYF.